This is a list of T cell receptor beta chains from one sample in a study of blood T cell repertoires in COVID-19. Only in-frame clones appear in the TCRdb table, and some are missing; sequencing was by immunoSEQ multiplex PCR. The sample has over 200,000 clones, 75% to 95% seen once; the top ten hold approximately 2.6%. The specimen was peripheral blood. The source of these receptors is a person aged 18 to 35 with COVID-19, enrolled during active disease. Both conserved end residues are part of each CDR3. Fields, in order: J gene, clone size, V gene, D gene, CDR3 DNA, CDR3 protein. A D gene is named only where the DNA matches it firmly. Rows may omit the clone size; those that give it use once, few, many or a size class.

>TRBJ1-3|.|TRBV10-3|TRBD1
TGTGCCATCAGTGCACAGGGGGCTTCTGGAAACACCATATATTTT
CAISAQGASGNTIYF
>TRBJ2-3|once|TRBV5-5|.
TGTGCCAGCAGCTTGTGGGGGGAAGGGGGCACAGATACGCAGTATTTT
CASSLWGEGGTDTQYF
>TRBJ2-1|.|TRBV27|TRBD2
TGTGCCAGCAGTCCAGGTGGCGGGAGTGTGGGGGATGAGCAGTTCTTC
CASSPGGGSVGDEQFF
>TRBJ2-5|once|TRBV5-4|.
TGTGCCAGCAGCAGCTCACTAGAAGGAGAGACCCAGTACTTC
CASSSSLEGETQYF
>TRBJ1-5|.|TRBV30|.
TGTGCCTGGAGTGTAGGGGGTCAGCCCCAGCATTTT
CAWSVGGQPQHF
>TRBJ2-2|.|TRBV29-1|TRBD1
TGCAGCGTTGAACAGGGGGCGCCCACCGGGGAGCTGTTTTTT
CSVEQGAPTGELFF
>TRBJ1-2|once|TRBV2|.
TGTGCCATCGTGACAGGAAGATATGGCTACACCTTC
CAIVTGRYGYTF
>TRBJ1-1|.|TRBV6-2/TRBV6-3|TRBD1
TGTGCCAGCAGTTACTCGGTAAGGGGGCGCAGAGGTACTGAAGCTTTCTTT
CASSYSVRGRRGTEAFF
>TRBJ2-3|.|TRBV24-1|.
TGTGCCACCAGTGGTCGGTTGGGCACAGATACGCAGTATTTT
CATSGRLGTDTQYF
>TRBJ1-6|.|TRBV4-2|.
TGTGCCAGCAGCCTCGGGGAAAGTTCACCCCTCCACTTT
CASSLGESSPLHF
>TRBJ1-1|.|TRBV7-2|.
TGTGCCAGCAGCTTAAACAGAATGAACACTGAAGCTTTCTTT
CASSLNRMNTEAFF
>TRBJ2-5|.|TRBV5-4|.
TGTGCCAGCAGCTTGGAAAGGGAAGGAGGGGAGACCCAGTACTTC
CASSLEREGGETQYF
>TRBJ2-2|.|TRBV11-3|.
TGTGCCAGCAGCTTAGTTCCCTCCGGGGAGCTGTTTTTT
CASSLVPSGELFF
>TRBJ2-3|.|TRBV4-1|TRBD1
TGCGCCAGCAGCCAACAGGGGGAGGATACGCAGTATTTT
CASSQQGEDTQYF
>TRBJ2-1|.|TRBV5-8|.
TGTGCCAGCAGCTTTGGTGTCGCGACTCCTCACTTCTCCTACAATGAGCAGTTCTTC
CASSFGVATPHFSYNEQFF
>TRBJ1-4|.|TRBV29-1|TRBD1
TGCAGCGTTTCCCCAGGGGGTACTAATGAAAAACTGTTTTTT
CSVSPGGTNEKLFF
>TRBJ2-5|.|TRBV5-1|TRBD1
TGCGCCAGCAGCCGACAGGGGGAGCGGGAGACCCAGTACTTC
CASSRQGERETQYF
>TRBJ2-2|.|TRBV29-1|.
TGCAGCCTGTCCCAGGGGGGCACCGGGGAGCTGTTTTTT
CSLSQGGTGELFF